A selection of T cell receptor beta chains follows, all from one sample in a study of T-cell reconstitution after alpha-beta-depleted transplantation in children. A single record per CDR3 protein comes from TCRdb applying MiXCR to the PCR reads. The data show some 440,000 distinct CDR3 sequences, about 17% seen once. The sample here was PBMCs, mostly from graft donor cells, taken 360 days after TCRalphabeta/CD19-depleted stem cell transplant. Receptors originate from a boy in the first two years of life who had a stem cell transplant for Wiskott-Aldrich syndrome, so the T cells may come from the graft donor. Each CDR3 is given with its conserved first and last residue. Fields, in order: clone size, V gene, D gene, J gene, CDR3 protein, CDR3 DNA. D genes are given only for firm matches. Clone size is not always given. Where it is, it says once, few, many or a class for expanded clones.

clone_size: few; v_call: TRBV5-1; d_call: NA; j_call: TRBJ1-1; cdr3_aa: CASSDLASGYTEAFF; cdr3_nt: TGCGCCAGCAGCGACTTGGCGTCGGGGTACACTGAAGCTTTCTTT
clone_size: few; v_call: TRBV18; d_call: TRBD2; j_call: TRBJ2-7; cdr3_aa: CASSLMRAGAPSLFYEQYF; cdr3_nt: TGTGCCAGCTCACTTATGAGAGCGGGAGCGCCGAGTTTGTTCTACGAGCAGTACTTC
clone_size: few; v_call: TRBV5-8; d_call: NA; j_call: TRBJ2-2; cdr3_aa: CASSLPRGVFTGELFF; cdr3_nt: TGTGCCAGCAGTTTACCTCGGGGCGTTTTCACCGGGGAGCTGTTTTTT
clone_size: few; v_call: TRBV5-6; d_call: TRBD2; j_call: TRBJ2-1; cdr3_aa: CASSYGLAVSVEQFF; cdr3_nt: TGTGCCAGCAGCTACGGACTAGCGGTTTCGGTTGAGCAGTTCTTC
clone_size: NA; v_call: TRBV29-1; d_call: NA; j_call: TRBJ2-5; cdr3_aa: CSVGQLLKETQYF; cdr3_nt: TGCAGCGTTGGACAGCTCCTAAAAGAGACCCAGTACTTC
clone_size: few; v_call: TRBV20-1; d_call: NA; j_call: TRBJ2-5; cdr3_aa: CSASKLGETQYF; cdr3_nt: TGCAGTGCTAGCAAGCTAGGGGAGACCCAGTACTTC
clone_size: few; v_call: TRBV5-1; d_call: NA; j_call: TRBJ2-7; cdr3_aa: CASSLAFTGKVEQYF; cdr3_nt: TGCGCCAGCAGCTTGGCCTTCACAGGTAAAGTCGAGCAGTACTTC
clone_size: many; v_call: TRBV29-1; d_call: NA; j_call: TRBJ2-3; cdr3_aa: CSVGGDTQYF; cdr3_nt: TGCAGCGTTGGGGGGGATACGCAGTATTTT
clone_size: NA; v_call: TRBV9; d_call: NA; j_call: TRBJ2-1; cdr3_aa: CASSAHPATGMNNEQFF; cdr3_nt: TGTGCCAGCAGCGCCCATCCAGCGACAGGAATGAACAATGAGCAGTTCTTC
clone_size: NA; v_call: TRBV7-9; d_call: TRBD1; j_call: TRBJ2-1; cdr3_aa: CASSLRTGRNNEQFF; cdr3_nt: TGTGCCAGCAGCTTGCGGACAGGGAGGAACAATGAGCAGTTCTTC
clone_size: few; v_call: TRBV7-9; d_call: NA; j_call: TRBJ2-3; cdr3_aa: CASSLAVTGSVDTQYF; cdr3_nt: TGTGCCAGCAGCTTAGCGGTTACAGGCTCAGTAGATACGCAGTATTTT